This T cell receptor beta chain comes out of a study of cytomegalovirus exposure and HLA in healthy donors. Broader study findings: It was reportedly the case that the classifier diagnosed cytomegalovirus status with high specificity and sensitivity.

This clone came up a few times. The antigen is undetermined. Both 60 Vbeta primers and 13 Jbeta primers went into the PCR. Repertoires were generated with immunoSEQ multiplex PCR, while TCRdb's copy carries only in-frame clones and drops some. The top ten clones hold 1.5% to 2% of a sample with 150,000 to 200,000 clones, approximately 80% of them seen once. The CDR3 covers 15 residues. Trimming stripped 1 base from V and 2 bases from J, with 11 bases between. Germline V lookup: CDR1 SGHRS, CDR2 YFSETQ. Input material: PBMCs. This sequence joins TRBV5-1 and TRBJ2-3; possibly TRBD2 for D (7 bases). This TCR came from a young man in good health and CMV-seronegative. CDR3 sequence reads: CASSLRGGDTDTQYF. The CDR3 coding sequence is TGCGCCAGCAGCTTGCGCGGGGGCGACACAGATACGCAGTATTTT.